This T cell receptor beta chain was obtained from a study of PD-L1 blockade in urothelial cancer. Across the study: Intravenous atezolizumab, 1,200 mg every 3 weeks, was begun by patients in the mid-2010s. Most patients, about 90% of the roughly 29, were males with bladder-origin cancer. Blood was evaluated 3 weeks (second dose) and 6 weeks after therapy began.

The time point is: pretreatment peripheral blood. Clones were sequenced by immunoSEQ multiplex PCR, and TCRdb holds only the in-frame ones, with some missing. Of about 130,000 clones detected, around 84% appear once; the ten largest clones hold roughly 3.2%. Germline V gene data show CDR1 as KGHSH and CDR2 as LQKENI. The trim removed 3 bases at V and 2 bases at J, leaving 3 bases unmatched. The CDR3 runs to 14 residues. The chain joins TRBV18 to TRBJ2-5; 7 nucleotides match TRBD1. This specimen consisted of PBMCs, obtained around atezolizumab (anti-PD-L1) treatment. This TCR derives from a man aged 50 to 59 with urothelial cancer. Here the CDR3 reads CASSPGQLQETQYF. The CDR3 DNA reads as TGTGCCAGCTCACCGGGACAGCTTCAAGAGACCCAGTACTTC.